This T cell receptor beta chain was identified in a study of identifying expanded T cells in peripheral blood (dated by TCRdb to between 2017 and 2020). Background for the entire study: Technical replicates were generated by sequencing separate aliquots of the same genomic DNA pool, with four replicates compared pairwise.

TCRbeta CDR3 regions were profiled with the immunoSEQ Assay using bias-controlled multiplex PCR amplification of genomic DNA. The paper's processing steps were these. To quantify the absolute abundance of each unique TCRbeta CDR3 region, the sequences were collapsed and filtered. Differential abundance was assessed using a binomial (Fisher-equivalent) model and a beta-binomial model in which time-dependent variance fitted from healthy donors was added. Any clone with fewer than 5 combined templates was excluded, and a clone was called differentially abundant if its Benjamini-Hochberg FDR was below 0.01. Using the form v = (b*log(k)+a)^2, the beta-binomial variance was modeled as a function of the total template count across the two samples. Sourced from immuneACCESS, this table was stored by TCRdb with only in-frame sequences that have V and J called. A share of the clones is absent; for the studies checked, an unresolved V gene accounts for under half, and the remainder has no known explanation. That table is the source of V, J and clone size, and D and trimming were worked out from the DNA. Present in this sample are approximately 100,000 clones, around 89% of which were seen just once. The ten top clones hold over 15% of the sample.

Paper-wide results and their limitations: The beta-binomial model significantly reduced the number of clones called differentially abundant and the false-positive rate across all healthy-donor time intervals. The authors expected that over much longer intervals, such as months to years, biological variance in healthy repertoires might increase even further. The binomial model flagged approximately 1.2 differentially abundant clones between technical replicates but around 16 over roughly 2 weeks and around 20 over around four weeks. In all healthy donors, the variance in clone template counts between samples taken around 14 days apart rose significantly as total template count increased.

Inclusive of the bounding cysteine and phenylalanine, the CDR3 is 17 residues long. Just CDR3 DNA is preserved here, 51 bases in frame from base 1. V is shortened by 5 bases, J by 0 bases, and the region joining them spans 14 bases. The germline V gene provides CDR1 SGHTA and CDR2 FQGNSA. No immune events, such as infections, were documented for the healthy donors during the collection period. To calibrate time-dependent variance in a beta-binomial model of T-cell clone differential abundance, blood repertoires from healthy donors were used as a training cohort. The training cohort comprised about ten healthy donors, 3 female and 7 male. An age range of about 25 to 64 years, with an average of about 45 years, was recorded for the donors. Whole blood from each healthy donor was obtained from a commercial supplier and was collected at three time points 2 to 3 weeks apart. Genomic DNA was extracted from unsorted whole blood for immunosequencing.

Notes on this clone: It lacks a known antigen. One base away there is no much larger clone; base qualities are not given.

In this chain, TRBV7-2 is recombined with TRBJ2-6, with the D gene possibly TRBD1 or TRBD2, each one fitting 5 bases. The sequence was obtained from a person aged 18-70 years in good health. The sample was blood. The DNA is TGTGCCAGCAGCGCCATAGGGGCGGGCTCTGGGGCCAACGTCCTGACTTTC. This codes for CASSAIGAGSGANVLTF.